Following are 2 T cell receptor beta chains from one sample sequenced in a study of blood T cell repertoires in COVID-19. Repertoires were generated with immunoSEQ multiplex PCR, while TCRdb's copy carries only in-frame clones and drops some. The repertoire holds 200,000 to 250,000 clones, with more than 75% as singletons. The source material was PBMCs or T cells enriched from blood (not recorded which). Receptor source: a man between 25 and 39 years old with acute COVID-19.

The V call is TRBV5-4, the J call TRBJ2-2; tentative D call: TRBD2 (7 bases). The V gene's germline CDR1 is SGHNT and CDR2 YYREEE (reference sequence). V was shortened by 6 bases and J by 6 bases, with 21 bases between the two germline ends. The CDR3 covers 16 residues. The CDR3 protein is CASTLQGGAFAGELFF. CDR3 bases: TGTGCCAGCACCCTTCAAGGGGGGGCGTTCGCCGGGGAGCTGTTTTTT.

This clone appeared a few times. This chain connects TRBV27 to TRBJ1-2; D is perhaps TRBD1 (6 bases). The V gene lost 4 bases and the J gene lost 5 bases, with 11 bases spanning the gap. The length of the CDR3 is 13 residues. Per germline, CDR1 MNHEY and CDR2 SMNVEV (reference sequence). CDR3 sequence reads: CASSSTGNYGYTF. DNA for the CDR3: TGTGCCAGCAGTTCCACAGGGAATTATGGCTACACCTTC.